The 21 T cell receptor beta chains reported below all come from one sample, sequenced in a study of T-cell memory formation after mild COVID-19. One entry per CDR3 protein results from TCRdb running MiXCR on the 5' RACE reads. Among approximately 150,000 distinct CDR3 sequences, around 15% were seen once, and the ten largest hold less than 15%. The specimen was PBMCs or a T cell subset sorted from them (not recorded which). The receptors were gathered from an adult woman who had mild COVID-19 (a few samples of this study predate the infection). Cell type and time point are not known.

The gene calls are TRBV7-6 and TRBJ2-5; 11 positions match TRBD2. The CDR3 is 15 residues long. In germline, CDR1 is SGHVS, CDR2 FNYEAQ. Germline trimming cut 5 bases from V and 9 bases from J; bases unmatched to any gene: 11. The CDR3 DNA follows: TGTGCCAGCAGCGCATTAGCGGGGGGGGTCATGGCCCAGTACTTC. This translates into CASSALAGGVMAQYF.

The CDR3 region has the DNA TGTGCCAGCTCCGACCTGGCCCAGGCCTACGAGCAGTACTTC. It yields the protein CASSDLAQAYEQYF. The chain joins TRBV18 to TRBJ2-7, with D unclear. The CDR3 consists of 14 residues. The V gene's germline CDR1 is KGHSH and CDR2 LQKENI. V lost 6 bases and J 2 bases, leaving 14 bases between the germline ends.

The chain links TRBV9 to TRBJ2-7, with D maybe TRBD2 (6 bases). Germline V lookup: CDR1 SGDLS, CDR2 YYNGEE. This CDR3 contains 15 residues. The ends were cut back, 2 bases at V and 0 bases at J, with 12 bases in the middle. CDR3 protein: CASSVGGGVSYEQYF. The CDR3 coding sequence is TGTGCCAGCAGCGTTGGCGGCGGGGTCTCCTACGAGCAGTACTTC.

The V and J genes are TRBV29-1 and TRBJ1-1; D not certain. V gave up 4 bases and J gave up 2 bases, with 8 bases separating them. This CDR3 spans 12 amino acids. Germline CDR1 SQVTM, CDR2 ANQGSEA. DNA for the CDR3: TGCAGCGTTGTCCCCACAAACACTGAAGCTTTCTTT. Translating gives CSVVPTNTEAFF. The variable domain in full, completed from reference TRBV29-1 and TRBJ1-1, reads SAVISQKPSRDICQRGTSLTIQCQVDSQVTMMFWYRQQPGQSLTLIATANQGSEATYESGFVIDKFPISRPNLTFSTLTVSNMSPEDSSIYLCSVVPTNTEAFFGQGTRLTVV.

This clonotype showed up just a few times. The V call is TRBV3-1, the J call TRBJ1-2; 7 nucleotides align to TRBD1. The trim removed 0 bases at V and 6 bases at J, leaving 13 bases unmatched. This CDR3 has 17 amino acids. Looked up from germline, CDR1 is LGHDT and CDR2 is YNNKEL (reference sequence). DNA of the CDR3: TGTGCCAGCAGCCAAGATCAATACAGGGGAAATGCGGATGGCTACACCTTC. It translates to CASSQDQYRGNADGYTF.

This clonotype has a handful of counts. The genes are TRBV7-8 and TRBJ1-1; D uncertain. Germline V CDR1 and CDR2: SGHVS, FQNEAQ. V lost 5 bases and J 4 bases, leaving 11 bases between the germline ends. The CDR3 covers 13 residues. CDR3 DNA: TGTGCCAGCAGCCCCTATGGTGGCACTGAAGCTTTCTTT. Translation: CASSPYGGTEAFF.

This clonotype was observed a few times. The CDR3 sequence is CASSPPPEDRGEQFF. For the CDR3, the DNA is TGTGCCAGCAGCCCCCCCCCGGAGGACCGCGGTGAGCAGTTCTTC. The chain couples TRBV7-3 to TRBJ2-1, with D possibly matching TRBD2 (5 bases). CDR1 SGHTA and CDR2 FQGTGA come from the germline V gene. This CDR3 contains 15 residues. V was trimmed by 5 bases and J by 9 bases, leaving 20 bases between them.

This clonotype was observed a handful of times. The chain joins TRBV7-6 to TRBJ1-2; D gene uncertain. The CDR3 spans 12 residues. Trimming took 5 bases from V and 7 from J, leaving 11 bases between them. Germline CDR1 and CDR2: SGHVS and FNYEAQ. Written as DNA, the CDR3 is TGTGCCAGCAGCCAACATCCTGGTGGCTACACCTTC. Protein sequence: CASSQHPGGYTF. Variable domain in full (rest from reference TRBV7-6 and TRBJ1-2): GAGVSQSPRYKVTKRGQDVALRCDPISGHVSLYWYRQALGQGPEFLTYFNYEAQQDKSGLPNDRFSAERPEGSISTLTIQRTEQRDSAMYRCASSQHPGGYTFGSGTRLTVV.

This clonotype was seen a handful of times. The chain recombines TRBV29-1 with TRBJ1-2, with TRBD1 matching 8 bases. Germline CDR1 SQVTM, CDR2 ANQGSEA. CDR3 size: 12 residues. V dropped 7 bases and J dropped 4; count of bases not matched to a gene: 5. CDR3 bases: TGCAGCGCCAGACAGGGGTCCTATGGCTACACCTTC. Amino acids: CSARQGSYGYTF. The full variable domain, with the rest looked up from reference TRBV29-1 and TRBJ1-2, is SAVISQKPSRDICQRGTSLTIQCQVDSQVTMMFWYRQQPGQSLTLIATANQGSEATYESGFVIDKFPISRPNLTFSTLTVSNMSPEDSSIYLCSARQGSYGYTFGSGTRLTVV.

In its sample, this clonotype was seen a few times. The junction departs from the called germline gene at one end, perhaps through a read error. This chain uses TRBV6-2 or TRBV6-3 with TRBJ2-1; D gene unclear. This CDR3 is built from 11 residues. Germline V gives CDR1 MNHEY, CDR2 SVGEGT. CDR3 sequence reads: CASSSYLNLFF. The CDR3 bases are TGTGCCAGCAGTTCCTACCTAAACCTCTTTTTC.

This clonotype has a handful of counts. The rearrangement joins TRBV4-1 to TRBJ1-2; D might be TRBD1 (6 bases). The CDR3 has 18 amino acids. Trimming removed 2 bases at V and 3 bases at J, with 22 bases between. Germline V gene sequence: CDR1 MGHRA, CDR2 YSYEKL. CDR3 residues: CASSQRPQGRGIDYGYTF. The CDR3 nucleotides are TGCGCCAGCAGCCAACGCCCCCAAGGCAGGGGCATTGACTATGGCTACACCTTC.

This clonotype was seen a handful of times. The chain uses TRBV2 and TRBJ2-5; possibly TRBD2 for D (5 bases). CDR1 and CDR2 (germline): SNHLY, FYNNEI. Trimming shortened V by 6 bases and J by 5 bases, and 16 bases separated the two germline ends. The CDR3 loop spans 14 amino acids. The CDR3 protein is CASSPSGAGETQYF. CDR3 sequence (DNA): TGTGCCAGCAGCCCCAGCGGCGCCGGGGAGACCCAGTACTTC.

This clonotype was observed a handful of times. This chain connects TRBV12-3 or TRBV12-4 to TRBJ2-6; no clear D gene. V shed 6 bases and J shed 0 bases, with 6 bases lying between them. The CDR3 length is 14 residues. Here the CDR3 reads CASRLSSGANVLTF. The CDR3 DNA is TGTGCCAGCAGACTGAGCTCTGGGGCCAACGTCCTGACTTTC.

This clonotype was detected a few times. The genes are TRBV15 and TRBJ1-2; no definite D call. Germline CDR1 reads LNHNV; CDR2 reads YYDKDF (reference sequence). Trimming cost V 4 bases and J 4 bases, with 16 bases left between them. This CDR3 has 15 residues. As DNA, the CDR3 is TGTGCCACCAGCAATTTAGGGCCCTTCGGCTATGGCTACACCTTC. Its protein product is CATSNLGPFGYGYTF.

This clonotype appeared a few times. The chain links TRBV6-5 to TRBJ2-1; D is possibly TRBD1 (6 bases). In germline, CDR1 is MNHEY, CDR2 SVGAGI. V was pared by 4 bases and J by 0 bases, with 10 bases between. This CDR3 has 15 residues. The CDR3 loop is CASSFDRISYNEQFF. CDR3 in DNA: TGTGCCAGCAGTTTTGACAGGATCTCCTACAATGAGCAGTTCTTC.

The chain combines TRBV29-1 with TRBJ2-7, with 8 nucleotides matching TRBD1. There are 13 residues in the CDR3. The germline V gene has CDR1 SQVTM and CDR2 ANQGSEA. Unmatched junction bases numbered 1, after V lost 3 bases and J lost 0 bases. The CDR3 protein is CSVEDRASYEQYF. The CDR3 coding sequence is TGCAGCGTTGAGGACAGGGCCTCCTACGAGCAGTACTTC.

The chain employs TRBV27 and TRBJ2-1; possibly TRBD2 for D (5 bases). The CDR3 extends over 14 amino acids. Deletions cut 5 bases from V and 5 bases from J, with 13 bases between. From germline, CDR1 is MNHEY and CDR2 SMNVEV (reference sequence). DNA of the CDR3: TGTGCCAGCAGTCGGGGATCCCCCAACAATGAGCAGTTCTTC. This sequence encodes CASSRGSPNNEQFF.

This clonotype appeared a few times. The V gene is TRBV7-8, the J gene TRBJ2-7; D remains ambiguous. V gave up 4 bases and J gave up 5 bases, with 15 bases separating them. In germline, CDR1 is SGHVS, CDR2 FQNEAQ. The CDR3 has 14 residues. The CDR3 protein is CASSSPGRPNEQYF. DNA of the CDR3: TGTGCCAGCAGCTCCCCTGGACGCCCTAACGAGCAGTACTTC.

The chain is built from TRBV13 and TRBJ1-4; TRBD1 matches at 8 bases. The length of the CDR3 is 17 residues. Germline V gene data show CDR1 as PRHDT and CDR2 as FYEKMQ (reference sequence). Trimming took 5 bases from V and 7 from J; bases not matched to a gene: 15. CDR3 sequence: CASSPGPTGAGGEKLFF. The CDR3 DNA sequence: TGTGCCAGCAGCCCTGGGCCGACAGGGGCTGGAGGTGAAAAACTGTTTTTT.

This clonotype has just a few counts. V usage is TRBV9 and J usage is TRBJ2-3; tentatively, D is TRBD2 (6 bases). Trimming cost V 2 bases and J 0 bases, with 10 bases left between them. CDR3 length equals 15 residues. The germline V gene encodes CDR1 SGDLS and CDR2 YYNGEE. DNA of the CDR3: TGTGCCAGCAGCGTTGGGACTTTCAGCACAGATACGCAGTATTTT. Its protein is CASSVGTFSTDTQYF.

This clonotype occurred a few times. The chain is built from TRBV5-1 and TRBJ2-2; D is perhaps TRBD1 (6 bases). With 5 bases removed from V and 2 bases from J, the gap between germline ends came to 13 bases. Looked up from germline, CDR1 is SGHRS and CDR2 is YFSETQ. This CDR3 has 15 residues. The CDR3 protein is CASRAQGQNTGELFF. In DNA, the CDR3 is TGCGCCAGCAGGGCCCAGGGACAAAACACCGGGGAGCTGTTTTTT.